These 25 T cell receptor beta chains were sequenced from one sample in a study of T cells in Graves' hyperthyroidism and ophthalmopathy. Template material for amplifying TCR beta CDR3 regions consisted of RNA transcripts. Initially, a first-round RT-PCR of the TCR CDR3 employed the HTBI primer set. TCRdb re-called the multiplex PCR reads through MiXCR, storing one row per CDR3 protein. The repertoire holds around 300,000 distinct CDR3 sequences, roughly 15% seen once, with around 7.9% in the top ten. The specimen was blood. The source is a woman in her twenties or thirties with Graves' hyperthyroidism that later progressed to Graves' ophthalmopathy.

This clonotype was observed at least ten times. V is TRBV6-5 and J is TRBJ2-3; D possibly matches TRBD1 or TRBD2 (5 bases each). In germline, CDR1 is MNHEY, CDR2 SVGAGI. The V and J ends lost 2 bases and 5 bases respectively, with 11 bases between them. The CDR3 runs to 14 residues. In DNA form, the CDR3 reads TGTGCCAGCAGTTACATGGGACCGGGAGATACGCAGTATTTT. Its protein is CASSYMGPGDTQYF.

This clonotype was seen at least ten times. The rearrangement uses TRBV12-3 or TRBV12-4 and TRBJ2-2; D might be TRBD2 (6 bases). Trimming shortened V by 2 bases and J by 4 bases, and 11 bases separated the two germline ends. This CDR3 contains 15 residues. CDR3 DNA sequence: TGTGCCAGCAGTTTACTGGACTATACCACCGGGGAGCTGTTTTTT. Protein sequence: CASSLLDYTTGELFF.

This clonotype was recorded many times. CDR3 protein: CAWSYDSNQPQHF. The CDR3 bases are TGTGCCTGGAGTTACGATAGCAATCAGCCCCAGCATTTT. The rearrangement links TRBV30 to TRBJ1-5, with D hard to call. Germline V gene lookup returns CDR1 GTSNPN and CDR2 SVGIG (reference sequence). V gave up 2 bases and J gave up 0 bases, with 5 bases separating them. The CDR3 loop spans 13 amino acids.

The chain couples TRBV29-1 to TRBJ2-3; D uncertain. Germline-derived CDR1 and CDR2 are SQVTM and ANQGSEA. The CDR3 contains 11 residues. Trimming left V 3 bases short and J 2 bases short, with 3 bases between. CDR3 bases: TGCAGCGTTGAGGCCACAGATACGCAGTATTTT. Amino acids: CSVEATDTQYF.

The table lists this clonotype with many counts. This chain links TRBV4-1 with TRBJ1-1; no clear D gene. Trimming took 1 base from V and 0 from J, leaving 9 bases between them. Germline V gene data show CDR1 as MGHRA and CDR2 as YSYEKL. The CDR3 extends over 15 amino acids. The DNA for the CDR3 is TGCGCCAGCAGCCAAGTGTATACTGTGAACACTGAAGCTTTCTTT. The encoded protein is CASSQVYTVNTEAFF.

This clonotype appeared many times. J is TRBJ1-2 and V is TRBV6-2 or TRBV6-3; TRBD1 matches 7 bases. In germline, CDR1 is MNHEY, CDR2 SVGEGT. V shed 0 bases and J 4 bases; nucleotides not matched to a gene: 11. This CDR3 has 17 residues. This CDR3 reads CASSYSGTDNASYGYTF. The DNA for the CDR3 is TGTGCCAGCAGTTACTCAGGGACAGACAACGCTTCCTATGGCTACACCTTC.

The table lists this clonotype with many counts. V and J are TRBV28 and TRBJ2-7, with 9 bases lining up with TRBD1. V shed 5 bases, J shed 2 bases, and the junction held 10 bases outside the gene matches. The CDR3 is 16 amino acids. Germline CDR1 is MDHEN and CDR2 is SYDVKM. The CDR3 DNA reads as TGTGCCAGCAGTCCAGCGACAGGGGGATTTACCTACGAGCAGTACTTC. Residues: CASSPATGGFTYEQYF. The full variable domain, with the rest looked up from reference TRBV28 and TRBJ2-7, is DVKVTQSSRYLVKRTGEKVFLECVQDMDHENMFWYRQDPGLGLRLIYFSYDVKMKEKGDIPEGYSVSREKKERFSLILESASTNQTSMYLCASSPATGGFTYEQYFGPGTRLTVT.

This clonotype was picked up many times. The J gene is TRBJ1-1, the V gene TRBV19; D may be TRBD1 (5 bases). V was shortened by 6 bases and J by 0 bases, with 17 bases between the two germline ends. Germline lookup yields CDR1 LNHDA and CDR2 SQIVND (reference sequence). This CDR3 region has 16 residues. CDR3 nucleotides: TGTGCCAGTAGGAAAACGGTGGGGACCTTGAACACTGAAGCTTTCTTT. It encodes CASRKTVGTLNTEAFF.

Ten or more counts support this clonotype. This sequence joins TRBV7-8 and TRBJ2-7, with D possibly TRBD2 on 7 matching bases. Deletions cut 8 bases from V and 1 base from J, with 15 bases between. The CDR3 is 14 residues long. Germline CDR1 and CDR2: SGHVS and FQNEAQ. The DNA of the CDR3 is TGTGCCAGCTCCACAGGGAGGGGTTCCTACGAGCAGTACTTC. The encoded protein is CASSTGRGSYEQYF.

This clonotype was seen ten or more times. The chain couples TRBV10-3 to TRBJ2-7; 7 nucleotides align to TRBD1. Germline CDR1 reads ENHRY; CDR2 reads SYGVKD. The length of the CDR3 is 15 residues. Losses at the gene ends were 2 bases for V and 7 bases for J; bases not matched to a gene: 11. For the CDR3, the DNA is TGTGCCATCAGTGAGACGGACAGGCAGTTTGGGGAGCAGTACTTC. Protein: CAISETDRQFGEQYF.

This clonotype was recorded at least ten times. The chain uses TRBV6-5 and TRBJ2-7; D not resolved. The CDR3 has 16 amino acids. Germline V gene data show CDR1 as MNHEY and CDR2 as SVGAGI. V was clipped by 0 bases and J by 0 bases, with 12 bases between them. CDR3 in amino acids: CASSYSTGSISYEQYF. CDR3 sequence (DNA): TGTGCCAGCAGTTACTCGACGGGTTCCATCTCCTACGAGCAGTACTTC.

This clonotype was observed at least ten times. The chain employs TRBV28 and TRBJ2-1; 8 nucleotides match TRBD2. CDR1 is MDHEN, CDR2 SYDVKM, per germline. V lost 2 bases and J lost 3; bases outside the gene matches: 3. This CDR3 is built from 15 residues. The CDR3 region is CASSLGGRNYNEQFF. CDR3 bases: TGTGCCAGCAGTTTAGGCGGGAGGAACTACAATGAGCAGTTCTTC.

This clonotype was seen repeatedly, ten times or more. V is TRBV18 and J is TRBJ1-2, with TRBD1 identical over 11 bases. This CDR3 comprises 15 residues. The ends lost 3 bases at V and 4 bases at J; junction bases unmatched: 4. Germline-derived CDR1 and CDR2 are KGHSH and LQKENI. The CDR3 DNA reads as TGTGCCAGCTCACCGGGACAGGGGGAAAGCTATGGCTACACCTTC. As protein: CASSPGQGESYGYTF.

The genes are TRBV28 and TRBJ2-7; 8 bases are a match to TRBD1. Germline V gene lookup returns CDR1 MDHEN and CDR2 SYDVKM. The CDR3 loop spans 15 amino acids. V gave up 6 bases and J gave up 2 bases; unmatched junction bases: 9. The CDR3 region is CASRGPGTGAYEQYF. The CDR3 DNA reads TGTGCCAGCAGGGGTCCCGGGACAGGAGCCTACGAGCAGTACTTC.

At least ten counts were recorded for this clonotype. CDR3 protein: CSARDRVGSLTDTQYF. As DNA, the CDR3 is TGCAGTGCTAGAGATCGGGTGGGGTCTCTCACAGATACGCAGTATTTT. The chain is built from TRBV20-1 and TRBJ2-3; no definite D call. Germline CDR1 and CDR2: DFQATT and SNEGSKA (reference sequence). The V and J ends lost 0 bases and 2 bases respectively, with 15 bases between them. This CDR3 is built from 16 residues.

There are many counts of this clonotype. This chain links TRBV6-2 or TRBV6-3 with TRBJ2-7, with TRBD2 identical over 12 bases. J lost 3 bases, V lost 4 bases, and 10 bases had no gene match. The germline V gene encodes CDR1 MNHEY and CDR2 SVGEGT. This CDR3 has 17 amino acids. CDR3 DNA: TGTGCCAGCAGTTCCGGACTAGCGGGACCAGCCAACTACGAGCAGTACTTC. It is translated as CASSSGLAGPANYEQYF.

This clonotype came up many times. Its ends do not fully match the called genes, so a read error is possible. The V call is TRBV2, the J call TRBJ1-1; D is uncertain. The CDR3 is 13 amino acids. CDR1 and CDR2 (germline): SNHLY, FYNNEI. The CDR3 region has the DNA TGTGCCAGCAGTACGCATTCGAACACTAAAGCTTTCTTT. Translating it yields CASSTHSNTKAFF. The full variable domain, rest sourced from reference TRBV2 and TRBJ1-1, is EPEVTQTPSHQVTQMGQEVILRCVPISNHLYFYWYRQILGQKVEFLVSFYNNEISEKSEIFDDQFSVERPDGSNFTLKIRSTKLEDSAMYFCASSTHSNTKAFFGQGTRLTVV.

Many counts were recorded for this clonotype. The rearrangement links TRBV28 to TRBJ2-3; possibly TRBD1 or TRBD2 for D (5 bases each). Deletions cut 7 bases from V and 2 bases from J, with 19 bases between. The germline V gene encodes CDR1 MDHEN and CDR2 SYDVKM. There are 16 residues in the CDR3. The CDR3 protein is CASNGFWGRDTDTQYF. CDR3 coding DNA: TGTGCCAGCAACGGATTCTGGGGCCGGGACACAGATACGCAGTATTTT. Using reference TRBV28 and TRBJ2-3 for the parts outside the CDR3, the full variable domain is DVKVTQSSRYLVKRTGEKVFLECVQDMDHENMFWYRQDPGLGLRLIYFSYDVKMKEKGDIPEGYSVSREKKERFSLILESASTNQTSMYLCASNGFWGRDTDTQYFGPGTRLTVL.

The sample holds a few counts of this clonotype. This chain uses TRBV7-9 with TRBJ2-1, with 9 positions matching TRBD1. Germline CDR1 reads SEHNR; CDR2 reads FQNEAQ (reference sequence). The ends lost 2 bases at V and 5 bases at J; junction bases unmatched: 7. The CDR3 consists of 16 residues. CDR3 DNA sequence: TGTGCCAGCAGCTTACCAGGGGGACAGGGTCACAATGAGCAGTTCTTC. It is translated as CASSLPGGQGHNEQFF.

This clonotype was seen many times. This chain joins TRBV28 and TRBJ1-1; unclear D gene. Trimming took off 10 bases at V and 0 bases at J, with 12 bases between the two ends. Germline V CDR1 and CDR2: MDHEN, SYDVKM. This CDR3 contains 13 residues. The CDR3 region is CATFSAMNTEAFF. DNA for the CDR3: TGTGCCACCTTCAGTGCGATGAACACTGAAGCTTTCTTT.

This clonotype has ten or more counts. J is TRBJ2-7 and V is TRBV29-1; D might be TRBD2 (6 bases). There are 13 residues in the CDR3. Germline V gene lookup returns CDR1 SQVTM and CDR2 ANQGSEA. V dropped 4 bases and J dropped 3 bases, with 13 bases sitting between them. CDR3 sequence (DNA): TGCAGCGTTGGAGGAGGGGAGAGCTACGAGCAGTACTTC. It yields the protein CSVGGGESYEQYF.

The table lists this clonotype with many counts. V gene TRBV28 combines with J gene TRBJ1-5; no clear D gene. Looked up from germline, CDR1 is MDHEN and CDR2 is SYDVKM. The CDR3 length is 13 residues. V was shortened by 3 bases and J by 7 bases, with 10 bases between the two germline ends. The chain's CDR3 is CASSFQVGQPQHF. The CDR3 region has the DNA TGTGCCAGCAGTTTTCAGGTCGGGCAGCCCCAGCATTTT.

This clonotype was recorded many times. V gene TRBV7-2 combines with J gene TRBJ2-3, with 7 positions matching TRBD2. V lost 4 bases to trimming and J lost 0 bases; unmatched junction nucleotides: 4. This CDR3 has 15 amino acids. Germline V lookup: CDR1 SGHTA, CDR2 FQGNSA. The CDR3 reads CASSSRDYSTDTQYF. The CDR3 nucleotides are TGTGCCAGCAGCTCCCGGGACTACAGCACAGATACGCAGTATTTT.

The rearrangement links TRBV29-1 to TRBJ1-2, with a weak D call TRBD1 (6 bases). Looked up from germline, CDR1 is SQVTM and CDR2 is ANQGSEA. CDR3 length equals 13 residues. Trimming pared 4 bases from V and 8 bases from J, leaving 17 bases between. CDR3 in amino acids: CSVGVTGPGGYTF. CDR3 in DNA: TGCAGCGTTGGAGTAACAGGGCCAGGGGGCTACACCTTC.

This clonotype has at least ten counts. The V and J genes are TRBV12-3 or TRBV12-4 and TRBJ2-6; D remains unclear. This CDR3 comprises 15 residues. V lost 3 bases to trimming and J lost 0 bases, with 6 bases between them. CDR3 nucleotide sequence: TGTGCCAGCAGTTTCTACCTCTCTGGGGCCAACGTCCTGACTTTC. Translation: CASSFYLSGANVLTF.